These T cell receptor beta chains were read from a single sample in a study of cytomegalovirus exposure and HLA in healthy donors. Profiling relied on immunoSEQ multiplex PCR, and the TCRdb table lists in-frame clones only, not all of them. The repertoire includes about 240,000 clones, 75% to 90% of them detected once, and roughly 1.2% sits in the top ten. The sample comprised PBMCs. The receptors shown here come from a woman in her twenties or thirties in good health and CMV-seropositive. Each CDR3 is given without its conserved first and last residue. Each record gives: D gene, clone size, V gene, CDR3 protein. A D gene is named only where the DNA matches it firmly. Size is omitted from some rows. Given values are once, few, many or a class for expanded clones.

TRBD2 | . | TRBV4-1 | ASSQAAGRSYEQY
TRBD1 | . | TRBV14 | ASSQDFRDRVHGYT
. | . | TRBV30 | AWSVSLATNEKLF
TRBD2 | . | TRBV5-1 | ASSLGAGGTEQY
TRBD2 | . | TRBV6-4 | ASSPSGSFTGELF
. | . | TRBV5-1 | ASSLQGLSNQPQH
TRBD2 | . | TRBV19 | ASSILGLAGGNYNEQF
. | few | TRBV19 | ASRTAQGSHGYT
TRBD1 | . | TRBV19 | ASSLKGAGYNEQF
. | . | TRBV27 | ASSFRQALSVF
. | . | TRBV20-1 | SAAPTWAF
. | . | TRBV7-9 | ASSLGSGYEQY
TRBD2 | . | TRBV7-8 | ASSSMPTSGSSYEQY
. | . | TRBV19 | ASRTEYIRGSSEAF
. | . | TRBV28 | ASGTGSNQPQH
. | . | TRBV10-3 | AISEWSGEQY
. | . | TRBV27 | ASSLTGPDVRGPHNTEAF
. | . | TRBV5-6 | ASSLGGPAKNIQY
TRBD1 | . | TRBV27 | ASSYHTNLGTGFRLDQPQH
TRBD2 | . | TRBV7-6 | ASSLRTGGVDTQY
TRBD2 | . | TRBV6-6 | ASRQTSGRETQY
TRBD1 | . | TRBV6-5 | ASSTYRGEAF
TRBD2 | . | TRBV30 | AWSVGDYEQY
. | . | TRBV19 | ASSIDSGNQPQH
TRBD2 | . | TRBV5-4 | ASSSRGREGSSYNEQF
. | . | TRBV5-4 | ASSPGLNSYEQY
TRBD2 | . | TRBV19 | ASSRGLAGVPSYNEQF
TRBD2 | once | TRBV5-1 | ASSLPGTSGRAGEQF
. | many | TRBV30 | AWSVQGKPQH
. | . | TRBV6-1 | ASSVLLAESSYEQY
. | . | TRBV19 | ASSIIPEGEQY
. | . | TRBV7-8 | ASSLAIEKEAF
TRBD2 | . | TRBV6-5 | ASSYGAGGKYEQY
TRBD2 | once | TRBV7-2 | ASSMRPSGVYNEQF
TRBD2 | once | TRBV9 | ASSVASAGGYYEQY
. | once | TRBV7-9 | ASTSGGINEQF
. | . | TRBV5-4 | ASSISSSHNEQF
TRBD2 | . | TRBV9 | ASSEGLADSYEQY
TRBD2 | . | TRBV28 | ASSRPSREGVAYEQY
. | . | TRBV6-5 | ASSYSYSSYNEQF
. | . | TRBV7-9 | ASSQGGQFNEQF
. | once | TRBV11-3 | ASSLSSTDTQY
TRBD2 | few | TRBV6-1 | ATPGLATDTQY
. | . | TRBV25-1 | ASNPRGSANEQF
. | . | TRBV6-6 | ASRPQSTNEKLF
TRBD2 | . | TRBV11-3 | ASSLSGRVDNEQF
. | . | TRBV11-3 | ASSLRSGANVLT
TRBD2 | . | TRBV7-9 | ASSLAQTSGRAGEQY
. | . | TRBV13 | ASSFSPETDFYGYT
TRBD2 | once | TRBV5-1 | ASSLSAGGGFYEQY
. | . | TRBV13 | ASSLASGGNYEQY
TRBD2 | . | TRBV5-1 | ASRNRTSGRARSEQF
. | few | TRBV28 | ASSFRYGYT
TRBD2 | once | TRBV5-6 | ASSLAPTSEYEQY
. | . | TRBV7-3 | ASSLSSQETQY